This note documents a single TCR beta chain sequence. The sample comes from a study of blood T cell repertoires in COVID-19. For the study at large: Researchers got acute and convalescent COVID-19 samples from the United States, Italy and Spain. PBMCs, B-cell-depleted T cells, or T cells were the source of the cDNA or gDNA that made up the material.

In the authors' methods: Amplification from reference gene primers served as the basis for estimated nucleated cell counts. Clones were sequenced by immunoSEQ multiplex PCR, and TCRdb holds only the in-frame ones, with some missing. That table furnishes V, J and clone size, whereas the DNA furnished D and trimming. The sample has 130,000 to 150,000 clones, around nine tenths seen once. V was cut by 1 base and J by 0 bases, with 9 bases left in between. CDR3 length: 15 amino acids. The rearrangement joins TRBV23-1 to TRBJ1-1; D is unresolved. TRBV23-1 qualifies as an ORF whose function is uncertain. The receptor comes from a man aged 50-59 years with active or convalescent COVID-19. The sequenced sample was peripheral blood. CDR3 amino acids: CASSQWREVNTEAFF. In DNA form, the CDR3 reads TGCGCCAGCAGTCAATGGAGGGAGGTGAACACTGAAGCTTTCTTT.